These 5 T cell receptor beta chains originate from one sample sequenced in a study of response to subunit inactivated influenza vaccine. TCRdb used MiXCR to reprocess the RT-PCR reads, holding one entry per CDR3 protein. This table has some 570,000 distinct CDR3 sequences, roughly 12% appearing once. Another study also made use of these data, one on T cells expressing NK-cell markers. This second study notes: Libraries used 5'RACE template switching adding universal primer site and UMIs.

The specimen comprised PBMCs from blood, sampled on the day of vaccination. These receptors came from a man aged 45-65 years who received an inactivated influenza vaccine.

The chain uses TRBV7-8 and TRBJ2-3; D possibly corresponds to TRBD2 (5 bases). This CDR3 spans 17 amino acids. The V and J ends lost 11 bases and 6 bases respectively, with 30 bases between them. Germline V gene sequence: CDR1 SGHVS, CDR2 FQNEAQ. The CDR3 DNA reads TGTGCCCTAAGACCAATGATGGGTGGAGGTGCCTCCGATACGCAGTATTTT. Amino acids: CALRPMMGGGASDTQYF.

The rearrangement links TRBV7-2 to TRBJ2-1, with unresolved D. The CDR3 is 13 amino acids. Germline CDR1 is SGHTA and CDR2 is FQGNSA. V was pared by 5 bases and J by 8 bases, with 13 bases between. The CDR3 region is CASSRVGGDEQFF. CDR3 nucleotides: TGTGCCAGCAGCCGGGTTGGTGGGGATGAGCAGTTCTTC.

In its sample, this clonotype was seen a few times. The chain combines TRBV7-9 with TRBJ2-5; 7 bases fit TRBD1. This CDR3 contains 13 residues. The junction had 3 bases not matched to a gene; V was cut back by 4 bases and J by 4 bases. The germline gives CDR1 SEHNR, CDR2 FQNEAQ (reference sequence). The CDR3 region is CASSSGTAETQYF. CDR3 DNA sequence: TGTGCCAGCAGCTCGGGGACAGCAGAGACCCAGTACTTC.

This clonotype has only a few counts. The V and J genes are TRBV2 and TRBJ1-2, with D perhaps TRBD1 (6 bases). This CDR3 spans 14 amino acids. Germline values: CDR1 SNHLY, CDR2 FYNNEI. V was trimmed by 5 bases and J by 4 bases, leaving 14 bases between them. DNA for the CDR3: TGTGCCAGCAGTTGGGAACAGGGCACCTATGGCTACACCTTC. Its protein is CASSWEQGTYGYTF.

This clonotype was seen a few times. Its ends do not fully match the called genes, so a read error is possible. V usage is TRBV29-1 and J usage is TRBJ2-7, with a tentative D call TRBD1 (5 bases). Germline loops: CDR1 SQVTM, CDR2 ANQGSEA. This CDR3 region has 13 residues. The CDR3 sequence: CSAGLDNSNEQYF. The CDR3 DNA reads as TGCAGCGCAGGCCTGGACAACTCCAACGAGCAGTACTTC.